A selection of T cell receptor beta chains follows, all from one sample in a study of control samples from healthy donors and cancer patients. Sequencing was performed with immunoSEQ multiplex PCR; in TCRdb, only in-frame clones are kept and a portion is missing. The sample holds about 140,000 clones, 85% to 95% seen once. Sequencing used blood. The source of these receptors is a man aged 40-49 years in good health. CDR3s include the opening cysteine and the closing phenylalanine or tryptophan. Each record gives: CDR3 DNA, CDR3 protein, D gene, J gene, V gene, clone size. The D gene is left open where the match is weak. Some rows have no size entry. The others give once, few or many, or a class for an expanded clone.

CDR3nt: TGTGCCAGCAGTCCCGACGGCCCGGAGCAGTACTTC; CDR3aa: CASSPDGPEQYF; d_gene: .; j_gene: TRBJ2-7; v_gene: TRBV7-2; abundance: .
CDR3nt: TGTGCCAGCAGCTCAGCGGGCAGGGGGACTTCCTACGAGCAGTACTTC; CDR3aa: CASSSAGRGTSYEQYF; d_gene: .; j_gene: TRBJ2-7; v_gene: TRBV7-9; abundance: .
CDR3nt: TGTGCCAGCAGTTTAGTGGGACTAGCGGATAACACCGGGGAGCTGTTTTTT; CDR3aa: CASSLVGLADNTGELFF; d_gene: TRBD2; j_gene: TRBJ2-2; v_gene: TRBV27; abundance: .
CDR3nt: TGTGCCAGCAGCGTAACCGGCTACAATGAGCAGTTCTTC; CDR3aa: CASSVTGYNEQFF; d_gene: .; j_gene: TRBJ2-1; v_gene: TRBV9; abundance: few
CDR3nt: TGTGCCATCAGGAAGGGACTAGCGGGGGGGAACTTGAAGTTGACGCAGTATTTT; CDR3aa: CAIRKGLAGGNLKLTQYF; d_gene: TRBD2; j_gene: TRBJ2-3; v_gene: TRBV10-3; abundance: once
CDR3nt: TGTGCCAGCAGCGTTGGACAGGGATACACTGAAGCTTTCTTT; CDR3aa: CASSVGQGYTEAFF; d_gene: TRBD1; j_gene: TRBJ1-1; v_gene: TRBV9; abundance: .
CDR3nt: TGTGCCAGCAGCTCCCTGGGCCTCATTGAGCAGTTCTTC; CDR3aa: CASSSLGLIEQFF; d_gene: .; j_gene: TRBJ2-1; v_gene: TRBV7-9; abundance: .
CDR3nt: TGTGCCAGCAGCTCGGAGCGGGCAACCTACGAGCAGTACTTC; CDR3aa: CASSSERATYEQYF; d_gene: .; j_gene: TRBJ2-7; v_gene: TRBV5-6; abundance: .
CDR3nt: TGTGCCAGCAGCTTACCGGACAGGGTTGGCACTGAAGCTTTCTTT; CDR3aa: CASSLPDRVGTEAFF; d_gene: TRBD1; j_gene: TRBJ1-1; v_gene: TRBV7-9; abundance: .
CDR3nt: TGTGCCAGCAGCCAATACTCCACCTTAGCGACAGATACGCAGTATTTT; CDR3aa: CASSQYSTLATDTQYF; d_gene: .; j_gene: TRBJ2-3; v_gene: TRBV14; abundance: .
CDR3nt: TGTGCCAGCACCCGTGGAGGGGCCGAGACCCAGTACTTC; CDR3aa: CASTRGGAETQYF; d_gene: .; j_gene: TRBJ2-5; v_gene: TRBV6-5; abundance: .
CDR3nt: TGTGCCAGCAGTTTAGGACAGGGAATAAGTTCACCCCTCCACTTT; CDR3aa: CASSLGQGISSPLHF; d_gene: TRBD1; j_gene: TRBJ1-6; v_gene: TRBV28; abundance: .
CDR3nt: TGTGCCAGCAGCTTTGACCAGGGGGCAACGGCTTTCTTT; CDR3aa: CASSFDQGATAFF; d_gene: TRBD1; j_gene: TRBJ1-1; v_gene: TRBV7-9; abundance: once
CDR3nt: TGTGCCAGCAAAAGGTCTACTAGCGGGATAACCGGGGAGCTGTTTTTT; CDR3aa: CASKRSTSGITGELFF; d_gene: TRBD2; j_gene: TRBJ2-2; v_gene: TRBV28; abundance: .
CDR3nt: TGTGCCAGCAGCTTAGTGTCAGGTCAGCCCCAGCATTTT; CDR3aa: CASSLVSGQPQHF; d_gene: .; j_gene: TRBJ1-5; v_gene: TRBV7-2; abundance: .
CDR3nt: TGTGCCAGCAGTTTAGCCAGATACGAGCAGTACTTC; CDR3aa: CASSLARYEQYF; d_gene: .; j_gene: TRBJ2-7; v_gene: TRBV12-3/TRBV12-4; abundance: .
CDR3nt: TGTGCCAGCAGTTACAACCATGGCTACACCTTC; CDR3aa: CASSYNHGYTF; d_gene: .; j_gene: TRBJ1-2; v_gene: TRBV6-2/TRBV6-3; abundance: .
CDR3nt: TGTGCCAGCAGTTACAACGGGGTCCCCCAGCATTTT; CDR3aa: CASSYNGVPQHF; d_gene: .; j_gene: TRBJ1-5; v_gene: TRBV6-2/TRBV6-3; abundance: .
CDR3nt: TGTGCCAGCTTCTCAGGGGGAGGGGCCGGCTACACCTTC; CDR3aa: CASFSGGGAGYTF; d_gene: TRBD1; j_gene: TRBJ1-2; v_gene: TRBV7-9; abundance: .
CDR3nt: TGTGCCAGCAGTACCCCCCCAAATGAGCAGTTCTTC; CDR3aa: CASSTPPNEQFF; d_gene: .; j_gene: TRBJ2-1; v_gene: TRBV6-5; abundance: .
CDR3nt: TGTGCCACCTACGGGGTAGGAGACACTGAAGCTTTCTTT; CDR3aa: CATYGVGDTEAFF; d_gene: .; j_gene: TRBJ1-1; v_gene: TRBV15; abundance: .
CDR3nt: TGCGCCAGCAGGTACACAGGGGTCCGGGACGAGCAGTACTTC; CDR3aa: CASRYTGVRDEQYF; d_gene: TRBD1; j_gene: TRBJ2-7; v_gene: TRBV5-1; abundance: once
CDR3nt: TGTGCCAGCAGTGAGGACACCGGGGAGCTGTTTTTT; CDR3aa: CASSEDTGELFF; d_gene: .; j_gene: TRBJ2-2; v_gene: TRBV6-4; abundance: .
CDR3nt: TGTGCCAGCAGTTTATTAGCGGGAGGTCATAATGAGCAGTTCTTC; CDR3aa: CASSLLAGGHNEQFF; d_gene: TRBD2; j_gene: TRBJ2-1; v_gene: TRBV28; abundance: .
CDR3nt: TGTGCCAGCAGCCCAGGCGGGGGTTTGAACACTGAAGCTTTCTTT; CDR3aa: CASSPGGGLNTEAFF; d_gene: .; j_gene: TRBJ1-1; v_gene: TRBV9; abundance: .
CDR3nt: TGTGCCAGCAGCTTTTCCCGGATGTCCTACGAGCAGTACTTC; CDR3aa: CASSFSRMSYEQYF; d_gene: .; j_gene: TRBJ2-7; v_gene: TRBV7-2; abundance: medium-sized
CDR3nt: TGTGCCAGCAGTTACTCGGGCGAGACAGGGGGCGGCGAGCAGTACTTC; CDR3aa: CASSYSGETGGGEQYF; d_gene: TRBD1; j_gene: TRBJ2-7; v_gene: TRBV6-5; abundance: .
CDR3nt: TGTGCCAGCAGCCAAGGAGGGGGCGGAAACACCATATATTTT; CDR3aa: CASSQGGGGNTIYF; d_gene: TRBD1; j_gene: TRBJ1-3; v_gene: TRBV3-1/TRBV3-2; abundance: .
CDR3nt: TGTGCCAGCAGCGTAGGGGCAGGGCCCAATTACAATGAGCAGTTCTTC; CDR3aa: CASSVGAGPNYNEQFF; d_gene: .; j_gene: TRBJ2-1; v_gene: TRBV9; abundance: .
CDR3nt: TGTGCCAGCTCACCAAGGGGAACTCAACAGGGTGAGCAGTTCTTC; CDR3aa: CASSPRGTQQGEQFF; d_gene: .; j_gene: TRBJ2-1; v_gene: TRBV18; abundance: .
CDR3nt: TGTGCCAGCAGCTTAGAGACAGTAAGCTACACCTTC; CDR3aa: CASSLETVSYTF; d_gene: .; j_gene: TRBJ1-2; v_gene: TRBV7-9; abundance: .